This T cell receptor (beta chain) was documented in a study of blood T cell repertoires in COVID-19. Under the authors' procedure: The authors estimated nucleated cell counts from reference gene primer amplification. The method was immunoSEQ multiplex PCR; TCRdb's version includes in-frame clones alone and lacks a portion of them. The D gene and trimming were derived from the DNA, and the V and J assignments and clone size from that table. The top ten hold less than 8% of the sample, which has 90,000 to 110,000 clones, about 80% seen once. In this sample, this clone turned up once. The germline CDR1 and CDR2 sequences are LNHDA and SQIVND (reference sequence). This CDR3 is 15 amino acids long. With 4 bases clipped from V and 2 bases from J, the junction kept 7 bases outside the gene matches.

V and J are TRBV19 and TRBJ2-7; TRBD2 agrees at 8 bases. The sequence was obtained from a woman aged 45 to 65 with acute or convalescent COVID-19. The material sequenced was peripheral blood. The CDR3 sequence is CASSKGTRAAYEQYF. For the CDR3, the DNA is TGTGCCAGTAGTAAGGGGACTAGGGCAGCCTACGAGCAGTACTTC.